This T cell receptor beta chain was recovered during a study of neoadjuvant anti-PD-1 for oral cavity cancer. Study at large: Patients mostly received three to four biweekly nivolumab doses at 3 mg/kg before surgery. Around day 43, patients without progression received a fourth nivolumab dose before surgery. Findings and limits, study-wide: Treg/Th17 ratio rose with pretreatment blood and fell with post-treatment tumor TCRbeta clonality.

The germline CDR1 and CDR2 sequences are MNHNY and SVGAGI (reference sequence). The CDR3 consists of 12 residues. Trimming left V 10 bases short and J 4 bases short, with 13 bases between. Assay used: immunoSEQ multiplex PCR; TCRdb lists only in-frame clones, some missing. The table records 15,000 to 20,000 clones, approximately 70% of them present only once. On this clone: Its target is unknown.

No culture or expansion preceded analysis of these blood cells. Material: PBMCs, obtained before nivolumab (anti-PD-1) treatment. This chain uses TRBV6-6 with TRBJ1-1; no firm D call. This receptor was obtained from a person aged 35-79 years with oral cavity squamous cell carcinoma. CDR3 in DNA: TGTGCCATCTCGGTGGGGAGCACTGAAGCTTTCTTT. Translation: CAISVGSTEAFF.